These 9 T cell receptor beta chains share one sample of origin, sequenced in a study of identical twins. MiXCR was run by TCRdb on the 5' RACE reads, yielding one entry per CDR3 protein. The sample has more than 350,000 distinct CDR3 sequences, 9% seen once. Sequencing input: naive T cells sorted from blood. The receptors derive from a woman between 50 and 59 years old in good health.

The rearrangement links TRBV9 to TRBJ2-1, with D tentatively TRBD2 (6 bases). With 4 bases removed from V and 5 bases from J, the gap between germline ends came to 19 bases. The germline CDR1 and CDR2 sequences are SGDLS and YYNGEE. CDR3 length: 16 amino acids. The CDR3 protein is CASSPRVAGPHNEQFF. CDR3 bases: TGTGCCAGCAGCCCAAGGGTGGCGGGGCCCCACAATGAGCAGTTCTTC.

V and J are TRBV5-1 and TRBJ2-5; no clear D gene. The V end lost 0 bases, the J end lost 2 bases, and 8 bases lay between the germline ends. Germline assignment: CDR1 SGHRS and CDR2 YFSETQ. This CDR3 spans 14 amino acids. The CDR3 spells CASSLAAKQETQYF. The CDR3 coding sequence is TGCGCCAGCAGCTTGGCGGCTAAACAAGAGACCCAGTACTTC. Drawing the rest from reference TRBV5-1 and TRBJ2-5, the complete variable domain is KAGVTQTPRYLIKTRGQQVTLSCSPISGHRSVSWYQQTPGQGLQFLFEYFSETQRNKGNFPGRFSGRQFSNSRSEMNVSTLELGDSALYLCASSLAAKQETQYFGPGTRLLVL.

J is TRBJ2-1 and V is TRBV20-1; tentatively, D is TRBD1 (5 bases). The CDR3 is 14 residues long. With 1 base removed from V and 3 bases from J, the gap between germline ends came to 10 bases. Germline CDR1 and CDR2: DFQATT and SNEGSKA (reference sequence). CDR3 sequence reads: CSARGQGFYNEQFF. The CDR3 DNA is TGCAGTGCTAGAGGCCAGGGATTCTACAATGAGCAGTTCTTC.

This sequence joins TRBV6-6 and TRBJ2-1; unclear D gene. Germline assignment: CDR1 MNHNY and CDR2 SVGAGI (reference sequence). This CDR3 has 13 residues. V gave up 2 bases and J gave up 7 bases, with 9 bases separating them. CDR3 nucleotides: TGTGCCAGCAGTTACCGGAGCCATAATGAGCAGTTCTTC. Its translation: CASSYRSHNEQFF.

This clonotype was observed at least ten times. CDR3 protein: CASSQEGWGNTEAFF. CDR3 nucleotide sequence: TGCGCCAGCAGCCAAGAAGGTTGGGGGAACACTGAAGCTTTCTTT. The rearrangement links TRBV4-1 to TRBJ1-1; D gene uncertain. There are 15 residues in the CDR3. V gave up 0 bases and J gave up 1 base, with 9 bases separating them. Germline V gene data show CDR1 as MGHRA and CDR2 as YSYEKL.

This clonotype has at least ten counts. One end of the junction varies from germline; a read error may be responsible. The V call is TRBV12-3 or TRBV12-4, the J call TRBJ2-1, with 16 bases fitting TRBD2. This CDR3 is built from 15 residues. CDR3 nucleotides: TGTGCCAGCAGCCCGCCCGGGACTAGCGGGAGGGCGGGGATCTTC. Its translation: CASSPPGTSGRAGIF.

V gene TRBV12-3 or TRBV12-4 combines with J gene TRBJ2-7, with D uncertain. The CDR3 sequence is 13 residues long. Trimming removed 6 bases at V and 6 bases at J, with 15 bases between. The CDR3 DNA follows: TGTGCCAGCAGCGCCGCCCGGTCCACCGAGCAGTACGTC. Its protein product is CASSAARSTEQYV.

J is TRBJ2-1 and V is TRBV20-1; 8 bases agree with TRBD2. Unmatched junction bases numbered 12, after V lost 5 bases and J lost 6 bases. CDR3 length: 15 amino acids. The germline V gene encodes CDR1 DFQATT and CDR2 SNEGSKA (reference sequence). The CDR3 is CSASRSGRIPNEQFF. Here the CDR3 DNA reads TGCAGTGCTTCTAGGAGCGGGAGAATCCCCAATGAGCAGTTCTTC.

V is TRBV10-2 and J is TRBJ2-1, with 10 bases that match TRBD2. V shed 6 bases, J shed 5 bases, and the junction held 16 bases outside the gene matches. The CDR3 is 18 residues long. CDR1 and CDR2 from the germline V gene are WSHSY and SAAADI. Here the CDR3 DNA reads TGCGCCAGCAGCCTAGCGGGAGCGCGGGTCGATACGCACAATGAGCAGTTCTTC. It specifies CASSLAGARVDTHNEQFF.